This entry concerns a single TCR beta chain. CDR3 length equals 17 residues. CDR1 and CDR2 from the germline V gene are SGHVS and FNYEAQ. Trimming removed 5 bases from V and 2 bases from J; junction bases left unmatched: 12. The sample originates from a study of blood T cell repertoires in COVID-19. Overall study: Samples representing acute and convalescent COVID-19 were sourced from the United States, Italy and Spain. T cells, B-cell-depleted T cells, or PBMCs provided the cDNA or gDNA that served as material.

Original methodology: Counts of nucleated cells, estimated from reference gene primer amplification, were obtained. Method: immunoSEQ multiplex PCR; TCRdb's copy keeps in-frame clones and lacks some. Clone size and V and J calls were adopted from that table, with D and trimming inferred from the DNA. The sample yields approximately 120,000 clones, approximately 89% seen once. This chain uses TRBV7-6 with TRBJ2-3; 8 bases agree with TRBD2. The clonotype was recovered from a human donor in a cohort sampled during active COVID-19. The sample consisted of peripheral blood. This CDR3 reads CASSPRGSGTPTDTQYF. The DNA for the CDR3 is TGTGCCAGCAGCCCCCGAGGTAGCGGGACTCCCACAGATACGCAGTATTTT.